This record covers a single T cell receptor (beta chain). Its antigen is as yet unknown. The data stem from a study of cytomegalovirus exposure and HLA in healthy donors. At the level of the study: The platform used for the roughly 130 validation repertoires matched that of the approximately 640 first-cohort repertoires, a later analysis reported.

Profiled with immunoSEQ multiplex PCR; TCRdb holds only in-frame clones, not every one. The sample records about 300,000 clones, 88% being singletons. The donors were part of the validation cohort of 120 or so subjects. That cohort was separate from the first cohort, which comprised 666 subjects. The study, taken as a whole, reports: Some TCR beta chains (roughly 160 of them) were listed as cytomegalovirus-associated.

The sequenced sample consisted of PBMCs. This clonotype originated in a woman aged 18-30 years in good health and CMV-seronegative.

CDR3 residues: CASSFGVPGVSSDEQFF. In DNA, the CDR3 is TGTGCCAGCAGTTTTGGCGTGCCGGGAGTGTCGTCCGATGAGCAGTTCTTC. The chain joins TRBV27 to TRBJ2-1; a possible D gene is TRBD2 (6 bases). The germline V gene encodes CDR1 MNHEY and CDR2 SMNVEV (reference sequence). V was clipped by 3 bases and J by 8 bases, with 23 bases between them. The CDR3 length is 17 residues.